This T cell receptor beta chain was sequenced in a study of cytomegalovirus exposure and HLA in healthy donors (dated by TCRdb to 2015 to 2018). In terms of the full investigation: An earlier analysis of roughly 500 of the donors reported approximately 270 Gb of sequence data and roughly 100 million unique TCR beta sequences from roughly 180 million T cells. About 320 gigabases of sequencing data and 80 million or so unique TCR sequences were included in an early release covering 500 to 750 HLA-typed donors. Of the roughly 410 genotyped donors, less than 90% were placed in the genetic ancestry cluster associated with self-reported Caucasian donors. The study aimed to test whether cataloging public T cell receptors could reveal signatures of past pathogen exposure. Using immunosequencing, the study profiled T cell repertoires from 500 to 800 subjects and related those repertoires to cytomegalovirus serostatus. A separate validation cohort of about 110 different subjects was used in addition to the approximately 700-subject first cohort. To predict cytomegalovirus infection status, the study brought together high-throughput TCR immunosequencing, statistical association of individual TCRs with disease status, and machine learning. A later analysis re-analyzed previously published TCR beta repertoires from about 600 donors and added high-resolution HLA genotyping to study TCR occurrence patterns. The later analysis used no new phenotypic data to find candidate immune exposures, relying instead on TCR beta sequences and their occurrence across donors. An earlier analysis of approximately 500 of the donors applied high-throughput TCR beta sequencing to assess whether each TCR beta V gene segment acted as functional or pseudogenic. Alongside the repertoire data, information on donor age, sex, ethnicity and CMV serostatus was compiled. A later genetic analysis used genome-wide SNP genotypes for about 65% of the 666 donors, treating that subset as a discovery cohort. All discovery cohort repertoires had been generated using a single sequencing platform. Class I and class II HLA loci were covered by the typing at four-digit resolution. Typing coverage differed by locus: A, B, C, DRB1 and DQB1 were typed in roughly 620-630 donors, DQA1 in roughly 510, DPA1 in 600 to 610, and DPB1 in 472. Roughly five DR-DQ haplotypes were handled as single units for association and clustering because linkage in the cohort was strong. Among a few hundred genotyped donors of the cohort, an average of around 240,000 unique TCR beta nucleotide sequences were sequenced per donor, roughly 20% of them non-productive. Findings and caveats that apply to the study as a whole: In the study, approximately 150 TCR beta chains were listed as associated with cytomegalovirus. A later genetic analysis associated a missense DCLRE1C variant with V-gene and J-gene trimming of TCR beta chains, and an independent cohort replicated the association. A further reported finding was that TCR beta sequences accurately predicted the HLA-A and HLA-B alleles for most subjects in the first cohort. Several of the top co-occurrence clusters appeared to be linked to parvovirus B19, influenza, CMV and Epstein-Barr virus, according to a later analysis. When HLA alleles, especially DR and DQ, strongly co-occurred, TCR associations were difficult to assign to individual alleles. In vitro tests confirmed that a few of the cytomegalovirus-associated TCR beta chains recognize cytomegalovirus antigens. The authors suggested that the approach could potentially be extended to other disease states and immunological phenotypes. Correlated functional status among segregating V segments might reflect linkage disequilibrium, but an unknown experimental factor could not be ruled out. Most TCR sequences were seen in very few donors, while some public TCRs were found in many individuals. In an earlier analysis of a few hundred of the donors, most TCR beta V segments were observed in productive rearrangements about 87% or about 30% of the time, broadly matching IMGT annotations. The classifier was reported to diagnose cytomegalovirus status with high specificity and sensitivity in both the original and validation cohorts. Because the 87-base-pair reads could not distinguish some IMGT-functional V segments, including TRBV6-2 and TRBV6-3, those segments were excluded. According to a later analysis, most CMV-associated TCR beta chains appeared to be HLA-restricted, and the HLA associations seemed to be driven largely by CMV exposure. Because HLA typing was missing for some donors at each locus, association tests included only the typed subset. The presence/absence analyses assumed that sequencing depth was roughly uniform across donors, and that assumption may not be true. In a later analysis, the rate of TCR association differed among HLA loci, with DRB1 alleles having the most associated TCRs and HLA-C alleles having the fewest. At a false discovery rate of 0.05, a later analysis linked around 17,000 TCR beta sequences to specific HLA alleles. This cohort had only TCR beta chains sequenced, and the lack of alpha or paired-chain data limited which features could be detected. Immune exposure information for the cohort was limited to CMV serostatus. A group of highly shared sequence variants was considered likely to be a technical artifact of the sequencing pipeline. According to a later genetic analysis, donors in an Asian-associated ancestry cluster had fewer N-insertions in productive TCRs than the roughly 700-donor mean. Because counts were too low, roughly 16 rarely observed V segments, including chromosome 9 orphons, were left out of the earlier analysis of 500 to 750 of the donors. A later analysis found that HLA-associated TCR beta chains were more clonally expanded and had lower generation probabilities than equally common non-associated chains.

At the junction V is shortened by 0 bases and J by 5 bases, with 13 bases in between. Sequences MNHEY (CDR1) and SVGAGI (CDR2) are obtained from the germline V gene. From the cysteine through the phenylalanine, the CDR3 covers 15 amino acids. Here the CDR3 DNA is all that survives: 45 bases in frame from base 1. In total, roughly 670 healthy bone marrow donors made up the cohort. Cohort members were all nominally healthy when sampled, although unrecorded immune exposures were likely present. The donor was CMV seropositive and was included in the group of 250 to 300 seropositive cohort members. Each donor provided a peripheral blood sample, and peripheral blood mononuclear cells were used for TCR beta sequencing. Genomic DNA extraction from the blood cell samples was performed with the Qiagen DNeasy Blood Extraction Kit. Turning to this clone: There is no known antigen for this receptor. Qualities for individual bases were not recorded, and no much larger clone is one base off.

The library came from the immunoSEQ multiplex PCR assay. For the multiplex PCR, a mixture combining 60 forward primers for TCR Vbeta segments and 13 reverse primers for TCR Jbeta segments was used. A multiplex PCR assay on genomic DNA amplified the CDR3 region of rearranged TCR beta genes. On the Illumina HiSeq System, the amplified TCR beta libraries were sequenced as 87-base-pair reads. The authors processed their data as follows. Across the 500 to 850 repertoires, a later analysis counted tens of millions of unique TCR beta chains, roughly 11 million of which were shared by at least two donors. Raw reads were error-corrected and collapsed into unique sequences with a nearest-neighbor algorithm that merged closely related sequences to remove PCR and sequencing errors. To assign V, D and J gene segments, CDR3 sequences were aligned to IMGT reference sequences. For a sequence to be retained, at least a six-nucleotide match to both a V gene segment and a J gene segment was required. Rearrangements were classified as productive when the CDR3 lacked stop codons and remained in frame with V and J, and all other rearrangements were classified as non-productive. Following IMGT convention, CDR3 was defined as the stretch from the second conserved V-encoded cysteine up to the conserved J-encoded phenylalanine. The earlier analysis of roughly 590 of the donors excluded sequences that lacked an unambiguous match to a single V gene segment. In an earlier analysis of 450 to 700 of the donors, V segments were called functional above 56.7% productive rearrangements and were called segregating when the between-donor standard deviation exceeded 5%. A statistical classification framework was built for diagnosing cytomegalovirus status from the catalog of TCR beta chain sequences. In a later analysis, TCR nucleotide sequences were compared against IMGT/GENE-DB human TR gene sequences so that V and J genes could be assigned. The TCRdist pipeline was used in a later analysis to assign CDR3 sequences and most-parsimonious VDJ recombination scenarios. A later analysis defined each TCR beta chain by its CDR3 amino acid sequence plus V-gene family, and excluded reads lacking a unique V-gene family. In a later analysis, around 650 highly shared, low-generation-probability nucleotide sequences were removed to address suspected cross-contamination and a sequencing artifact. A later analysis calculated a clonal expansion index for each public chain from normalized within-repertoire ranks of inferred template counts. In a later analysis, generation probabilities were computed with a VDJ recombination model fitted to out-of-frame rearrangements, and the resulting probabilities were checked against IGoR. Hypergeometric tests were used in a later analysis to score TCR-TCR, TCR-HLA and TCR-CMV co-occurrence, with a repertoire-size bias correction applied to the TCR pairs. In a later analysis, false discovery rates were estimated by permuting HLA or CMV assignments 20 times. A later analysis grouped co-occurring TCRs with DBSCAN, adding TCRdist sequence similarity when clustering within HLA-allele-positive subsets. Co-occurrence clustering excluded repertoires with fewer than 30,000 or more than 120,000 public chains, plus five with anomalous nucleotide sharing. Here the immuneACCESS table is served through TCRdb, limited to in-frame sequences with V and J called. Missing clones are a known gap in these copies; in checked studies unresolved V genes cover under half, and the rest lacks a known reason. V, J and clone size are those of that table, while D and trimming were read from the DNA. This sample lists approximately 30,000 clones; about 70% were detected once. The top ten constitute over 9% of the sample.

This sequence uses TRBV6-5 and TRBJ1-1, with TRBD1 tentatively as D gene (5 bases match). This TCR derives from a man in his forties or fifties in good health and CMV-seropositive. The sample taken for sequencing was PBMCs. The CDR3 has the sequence CASSYSKGIGTEAFF. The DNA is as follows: TGTGCCAGCAGTTACTCGAAGGGGATCGGAACTGAAGCTTTCTTT.